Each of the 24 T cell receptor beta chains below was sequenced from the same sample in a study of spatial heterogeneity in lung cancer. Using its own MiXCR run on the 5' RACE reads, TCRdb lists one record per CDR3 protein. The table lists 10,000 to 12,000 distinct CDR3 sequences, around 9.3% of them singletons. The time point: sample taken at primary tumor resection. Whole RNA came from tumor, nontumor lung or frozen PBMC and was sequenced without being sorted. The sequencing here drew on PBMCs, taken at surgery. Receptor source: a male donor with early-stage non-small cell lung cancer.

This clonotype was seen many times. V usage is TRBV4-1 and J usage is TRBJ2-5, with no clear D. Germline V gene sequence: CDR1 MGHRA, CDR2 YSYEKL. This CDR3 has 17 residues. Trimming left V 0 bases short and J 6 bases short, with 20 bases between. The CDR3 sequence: CASSQDPRQPSVQTQYF. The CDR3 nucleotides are TGCGCCAGCAGCCAAGATCCGAGACAACCGTCGGTCCAGACCCAGTACTTC.

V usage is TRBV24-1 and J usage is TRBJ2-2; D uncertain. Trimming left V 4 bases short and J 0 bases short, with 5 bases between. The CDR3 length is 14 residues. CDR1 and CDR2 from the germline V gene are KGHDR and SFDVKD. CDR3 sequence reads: CATSDLTNTGELFF. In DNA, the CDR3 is TGTGCCACCAGTGACCTCACGAACACCGGGGAGCTGTTTTTT.

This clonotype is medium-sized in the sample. The CDR3 DNA follows: TGTGCCAGCAGCTTTACTGGGACAGCTGGGGGTTCACCCCTCCACTTT. Amino acids: CASSFTGTAGGSPLHF. J is TRBJ1-6 and V is TRBV7-2, with 7 bases fitting TRBD1. Germline CDR1 reads SGHTA; CDR2 reads FQGNSA. The CDR3 loop spans 16 amino acids. The V segment lost 3 bases and the J segment 9 bases; nucleotides outside the gene matches: 11.

The CDR3 loop is CASSELGKGVYSNQPQHF. DNA for the CDR3: TGTGCCAGCAGTGAACTAGGGAAGGGCGTATATAGCAATCAGCCCCAGCATTTT. This chain joins TRBV2 and TRBJ1-5, with D uncertain. CDR1 and CDR2 from the germline V gene are SNHLY and FYNNEI. The CDR3 has 18 residues. The V gene lost 2 bases and the J gene lost 0 bases, with 17 bases spanning the gap. The full variable domain, with the rest looked up from reference TRBV2 and TRBJ1-5, is EPEVTQTPSHQVTQMGQEVILRCVPISNHLYFYWYRQILGQKVEFLVSFYNNEISEKSEIFDDQFSVERPDGSNFTLKIRSTKLEDSAMYFCASSELGKGVYSNQPQHFGDGTRLSIL.

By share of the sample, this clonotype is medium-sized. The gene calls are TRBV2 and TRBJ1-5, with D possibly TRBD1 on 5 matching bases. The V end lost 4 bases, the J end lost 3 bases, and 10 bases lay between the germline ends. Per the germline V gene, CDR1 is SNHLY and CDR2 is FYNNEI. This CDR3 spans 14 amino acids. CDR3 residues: CASSVQGDNQPQHF. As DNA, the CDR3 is TGTGCCAGCAGTGTCCAGGGAGACAATCAGCCCCAGCATTTT.

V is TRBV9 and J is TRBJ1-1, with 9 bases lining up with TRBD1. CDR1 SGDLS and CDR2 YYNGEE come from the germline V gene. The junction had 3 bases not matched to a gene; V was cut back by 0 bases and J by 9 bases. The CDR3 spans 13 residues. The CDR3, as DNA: TGTGCCAGCAGCGTAGAAAACAGGGGGCAAGCTTTCTTT. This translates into CASSVENRGQAFF. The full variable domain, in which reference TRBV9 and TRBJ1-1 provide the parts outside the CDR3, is DSGVTQTPKHLITATGQRVTLRCSPRSGDLSVYWYQQSLDQGLQFLIQYYNGEERAKGNILERFSAQQFPDLHSELNLSSLELGDSALYFCASSVENRGQAFFGQGTRLTVV.

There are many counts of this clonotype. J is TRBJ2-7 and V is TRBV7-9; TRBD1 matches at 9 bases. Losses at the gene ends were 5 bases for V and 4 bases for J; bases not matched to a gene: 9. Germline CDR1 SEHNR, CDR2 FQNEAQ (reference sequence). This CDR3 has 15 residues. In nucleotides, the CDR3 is TGTGCCAGCAGCCCCACCCAGGGGACAGGGTACGAGCAGTACTTC. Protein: CASSPTQGTGYEQYF. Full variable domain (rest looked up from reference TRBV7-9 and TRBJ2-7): DTGVSQNPRHKITKRGQNVTFRCDPISEHNRLYWYRQTLGQGPEFLTYFQNEAQLEKSRLLSDRFSAERPKGSFSTLEIQRTEQGDSAMYLCASSPTQGTGYEQYFGPGTRLTVT.

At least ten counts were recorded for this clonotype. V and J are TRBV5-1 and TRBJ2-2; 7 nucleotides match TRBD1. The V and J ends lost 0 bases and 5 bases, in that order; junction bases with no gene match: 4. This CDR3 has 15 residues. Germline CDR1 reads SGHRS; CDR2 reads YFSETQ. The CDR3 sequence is CASSLAQGWTGELFF. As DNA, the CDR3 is TGCGCCAGCAGCTTGGCACAGGGGTGGACCGGGGAGCTGTTTTTT.

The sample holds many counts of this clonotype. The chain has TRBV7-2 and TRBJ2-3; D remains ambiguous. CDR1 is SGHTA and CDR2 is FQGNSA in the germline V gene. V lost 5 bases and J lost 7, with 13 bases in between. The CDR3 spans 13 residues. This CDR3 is CASSPPSKYTQYF. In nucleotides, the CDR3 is TGTGCCAGCAGCCCACCTTCAAAATATACGCAGTATTTT.

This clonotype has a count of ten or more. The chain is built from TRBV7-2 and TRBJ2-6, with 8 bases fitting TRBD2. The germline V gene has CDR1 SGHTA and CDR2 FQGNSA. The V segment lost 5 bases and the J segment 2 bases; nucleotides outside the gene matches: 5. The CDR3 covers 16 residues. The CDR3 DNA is TGTGCCAGCAGCATCGGGGGGGCCGCTGGGGCCAACGTCCTGACTTTC. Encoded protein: CASSIGGAAGANVLTF.

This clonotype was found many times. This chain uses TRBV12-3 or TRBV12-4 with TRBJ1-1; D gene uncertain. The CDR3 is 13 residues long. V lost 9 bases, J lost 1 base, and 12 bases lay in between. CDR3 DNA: TGTGCCAGTTTAGAGGAAGCGAACACTGAAGCTTTCTTT. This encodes CASLEEANTEAFF.

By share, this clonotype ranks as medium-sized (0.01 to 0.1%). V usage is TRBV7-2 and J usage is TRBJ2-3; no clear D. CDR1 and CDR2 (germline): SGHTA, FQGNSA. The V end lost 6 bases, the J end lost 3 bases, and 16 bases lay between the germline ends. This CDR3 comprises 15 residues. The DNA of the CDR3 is TGTGCCAGCAGTCGAAGGACCGTAGTAACAGATACGCAGTATTTT. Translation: CASSRRTVVTDTQYF. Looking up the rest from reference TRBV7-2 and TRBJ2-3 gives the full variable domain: GAGVSQSPSNKVTEKGKDVELRCDPISGHTALYWYRQSLGQGLEFLIYFQGNSAPDKSGLPSDRFSAERTGGSVSTLTIQRTQQEDSAVYLCASSRRTVVTDTQYFGPGTRLTVL.

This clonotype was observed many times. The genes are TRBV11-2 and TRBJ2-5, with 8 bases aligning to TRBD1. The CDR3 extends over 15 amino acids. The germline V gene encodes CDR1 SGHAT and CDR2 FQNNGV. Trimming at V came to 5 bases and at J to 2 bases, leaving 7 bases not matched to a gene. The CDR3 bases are TGTGCCAGCAGCCCCTGGCAGGGGGCTCAAGAGACCCAGTACTTC. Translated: CASSPWQGAQETQYF.

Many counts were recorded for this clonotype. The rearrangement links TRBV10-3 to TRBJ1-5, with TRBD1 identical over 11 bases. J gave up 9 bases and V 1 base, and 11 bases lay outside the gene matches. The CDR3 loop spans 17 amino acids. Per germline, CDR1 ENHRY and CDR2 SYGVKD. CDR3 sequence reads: CAISEFWTGGLLAPQHF. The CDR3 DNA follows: TGTGCCATCAGTGAGTTCTGGACAGGGGGCCTCCTAGCGCCCCAGCATTTT.

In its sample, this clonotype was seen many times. CDR3 amino acids: CASSFSGSNSPLHF. CDR3 DNA sequence: TGTGCCAGCAGCTTTTCGGGGTCCAATTCACCCCTCCACTTT. This chain connects TRBV7-2 to TRBJ1-6; D gene unclear. The CDR3 is 14 amino acids. CDR1 and CDR2 from the germline V gene are SGHTA and FQGNSA. Trimming cost V 3 bases and J 7 bases, with 10 bases left between them.

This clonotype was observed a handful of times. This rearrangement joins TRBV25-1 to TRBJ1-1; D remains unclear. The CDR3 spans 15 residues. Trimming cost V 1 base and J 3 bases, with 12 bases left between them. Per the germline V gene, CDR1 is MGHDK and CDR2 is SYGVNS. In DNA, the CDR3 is TGTGCCAGCAGTGAATCGGCGGAAGCGGACACTGAAGCTTTCTTT. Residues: CASSESAEADTEAFF.

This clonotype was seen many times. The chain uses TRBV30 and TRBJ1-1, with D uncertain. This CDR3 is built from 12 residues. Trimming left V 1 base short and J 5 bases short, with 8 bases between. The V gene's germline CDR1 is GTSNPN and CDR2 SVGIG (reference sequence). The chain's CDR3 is CAWSAGGTEAFF. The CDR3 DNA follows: TGTGCCTGGAGTGCTGGCGGAACTGAAGCTTTCTTT.

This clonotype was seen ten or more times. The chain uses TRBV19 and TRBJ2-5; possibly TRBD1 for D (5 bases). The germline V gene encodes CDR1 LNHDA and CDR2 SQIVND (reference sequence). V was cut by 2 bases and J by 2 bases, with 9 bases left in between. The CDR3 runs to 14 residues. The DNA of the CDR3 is TGTGCCAGTAGTATATCCCCAGGGCAAGAGACCCAGTACTTC. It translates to CASSISPGQETQYF.

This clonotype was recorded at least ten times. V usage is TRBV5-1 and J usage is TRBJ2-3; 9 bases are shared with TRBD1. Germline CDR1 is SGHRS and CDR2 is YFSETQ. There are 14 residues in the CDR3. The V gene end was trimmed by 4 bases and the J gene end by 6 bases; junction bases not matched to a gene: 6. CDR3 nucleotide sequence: TGCGCCAGCAGCCAGGGACAGGGCTTTGATACGCAGTATTTT. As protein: CASSQGQGFDTQYF.

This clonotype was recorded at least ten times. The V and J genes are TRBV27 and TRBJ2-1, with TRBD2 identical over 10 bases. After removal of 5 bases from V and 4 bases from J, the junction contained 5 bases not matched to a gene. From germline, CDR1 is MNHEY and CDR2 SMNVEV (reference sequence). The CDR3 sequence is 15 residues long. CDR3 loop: CASSPSGGVYNEQFF. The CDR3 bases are TGTGCCAGCAGTCCGAGCGGGGGGGTGTACAATGAGCAGTTCTTC.

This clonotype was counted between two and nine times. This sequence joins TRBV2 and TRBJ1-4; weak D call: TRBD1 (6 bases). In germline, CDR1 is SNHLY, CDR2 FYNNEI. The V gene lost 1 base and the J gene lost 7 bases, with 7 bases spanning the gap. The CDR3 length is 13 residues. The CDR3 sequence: CASSEEQGEKLFF. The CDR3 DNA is TGTGCCAGCAGTGAAGAACAGGGTGAAAAACTGTTTTTT.

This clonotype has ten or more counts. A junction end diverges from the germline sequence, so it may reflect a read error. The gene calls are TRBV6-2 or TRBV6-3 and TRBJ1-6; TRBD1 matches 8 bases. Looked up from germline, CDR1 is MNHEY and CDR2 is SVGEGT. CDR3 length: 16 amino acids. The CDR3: CASSYFQGADNSPLHF. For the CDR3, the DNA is TGTGCCAGCAGCTACTTCCAGGGGGCTGATAATTCACCCCTCCACTTT.

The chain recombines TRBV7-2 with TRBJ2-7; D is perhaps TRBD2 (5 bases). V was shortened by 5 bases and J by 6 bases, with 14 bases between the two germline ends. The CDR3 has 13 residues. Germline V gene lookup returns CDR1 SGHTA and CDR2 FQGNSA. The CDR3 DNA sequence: TGTGCCAGCAGCCCGGACTGGGTCGGCGAGCAGTACTTC. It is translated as CASSPDWVGEQYF.

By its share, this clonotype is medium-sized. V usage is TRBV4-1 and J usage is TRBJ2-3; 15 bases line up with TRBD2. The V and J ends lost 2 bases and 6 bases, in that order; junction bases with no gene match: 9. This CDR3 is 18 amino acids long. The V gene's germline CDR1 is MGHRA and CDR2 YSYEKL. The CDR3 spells CASSQLGLAGGPWDTQYF. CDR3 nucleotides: TGCGCCAGCAGCCAACTTGGACTAGCGGGGGGGCCATGGGATACGCAGTATTTT.